The rows below give T cell receptor beta chains drawn from one sample of a study of early T cells in non-severe SARS-CoV-2 infection. TCRdb reprocessed the 5' RACE reads with MiXCR, giving one entry per CDR3 protein. The profile shows about 60,000 distinct CDR3 sequences, about 12% of them singletons. The sample taken for sequencing was whole blood. The receptor set was obtained from an adult who was a healthcare worker with PCR-confirmed SARS-CoV-2 infection or an uninfected control (not recorded which). The CDR3 runs from the conserved cysteine through the conserved F or W.

>TRBJ2-1|TRBV6-5
CASRRLGAHEQFF
>TRBJ1-5|TRBV12-3/TRBV12-4
CASSWTGDQPQHF
>TRBJ2-7|TRBV15
CATSRDWWDHEQYF
>TRBJ1-2|TRBV5-4
CASSYGQGGYGYTF
>TRBJ2-2|TRBV3-1
CASSPHRGQSGELFF
>TRBJ2-2|TRBV9
CASSVEGDRESANTGELFF
>TRBJ2-7|TRBV6-2/TRBV6-3
CASRTSSYEQYF
>TRBJ1-4|TRBV6-1
CASSEAQGPFNEKLFF
>TRBJ2-3|TRBV5-5
CASSLADRDTQYF
>TRBJ2-4|TRBV11-3
CASSQGGTSGSIQYF
>TRBJ1-5|TRBV20-1
CSASWGTGGVQPQHF
>TRBJ2-1|TRBV2
CASSDLASYNEQFF
>TRBJ2-7|TRBV11-2
CASSSGLAGGPGNEQYF
>TRBJ1-4|TRBV24-1
CATSDLRYSNEKLFF
>TRBJ2-7|TRBV7-2
CASSHPGTNPREQYF
>TRBJ2-3|TRBV24-1
CATSDFTAELTDTQYF
>TRBJ2-7|TRBV6-5
CASSRARQAFEQYF
>TRBJ2-1|TRBV29-1
CSAILVGDFQFF
>TRBJ1-1|TRBV7-3
CASSLSDLNTEAFF
>TRBJ1-4|TRBV4-1
CASSKNRDRGEKLFF
>TRBJ1-4|TRBV4-1
CASSQEPGPTNEKLFF
>TRBJ1-3|TRBV11-2
CASSLRSPGGISGNTIYF
>TRBJ1-2|TRBV28
CASSIRLRTGKGYTF
>TRBJ2-7|TRBV19
CASSIRTGPYEQYF
>TRBJ1-6|TRBV28
CASSSWTGGYNSPLHF
>TRBJ1-2|TRBV6-5
CASSNTGGLWGYTF
>TRBJ2-1|TRBV15
CATSRDSGTYNEQFF
>TRBJ2-2|TRBV20-1
CSAREQGRTGELFF
>TRBJ1-5|TRBV2
CASQDTYREEDQPQHF
>TRBJ2-1|TRBV6-5
CASSGGGGSYNEQFF
>TRBJ2-1|TRBV6-2/TRBV6-3
CASSYSGLAGGFINEQFF
>TRBJ2-7|TRBV28
CASSLQRGASYEQYF
>TRBJ1-2|TRBV9
CASRESPAGGYTF
>TRBJ2-5|TRBV7-6
CASSWGETQYF
>TRBJ1-2|TRBV2
CASSADRTYGYTF
>TRBJ2-7|TRBV6-2/TRBV6-3
CASSPQGYEQYF
>TRBJ1-4|TRBV4-1
CASSQEDNGEKLFF